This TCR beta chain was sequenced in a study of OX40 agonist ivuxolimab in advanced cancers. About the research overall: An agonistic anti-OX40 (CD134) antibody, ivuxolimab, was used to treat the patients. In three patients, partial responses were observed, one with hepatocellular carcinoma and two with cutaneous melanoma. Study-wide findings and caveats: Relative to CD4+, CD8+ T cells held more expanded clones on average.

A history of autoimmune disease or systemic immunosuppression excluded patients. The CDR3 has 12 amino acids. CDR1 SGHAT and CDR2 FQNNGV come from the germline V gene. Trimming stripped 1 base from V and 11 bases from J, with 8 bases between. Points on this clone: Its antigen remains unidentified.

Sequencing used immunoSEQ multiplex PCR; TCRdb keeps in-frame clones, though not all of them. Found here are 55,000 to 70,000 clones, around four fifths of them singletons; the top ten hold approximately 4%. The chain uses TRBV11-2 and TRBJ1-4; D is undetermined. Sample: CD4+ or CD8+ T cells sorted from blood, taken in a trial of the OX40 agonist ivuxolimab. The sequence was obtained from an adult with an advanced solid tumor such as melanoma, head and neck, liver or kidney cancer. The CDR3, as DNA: TGTGCCAGCAGCTTAGTATCGGGGAAACTGTTTTTT. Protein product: CASSLVSGKLFF. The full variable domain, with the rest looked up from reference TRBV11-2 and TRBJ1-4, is EAGVAQSPRYKIIEKRQSVAFWCNPISGHATLYWYQQILGQGPKLLIQFQNNGVVDDSQLPKDRFSAERLKGVDSTLKIQPAKLEDSAVYLCASSLVSGKLFFGSGTQLSVL.